This TCR beta chain was sequenced in a study of cytomegalovirus exposure and HLA in healthy donors. Clones were read by immunoSEQ multiplex PCR, and TCRdb kept only the in-frame ones, dropping some. The sample lists about 360,000 clones; about nine tenths were seen once. Germline-derived CDR1 and CDR2 are WNHNN and SYGVQD (reference sequence). V was clipped by 6 bases and J by 2 bases; unmatched bases: 6. This CDR3 is built from 14 residues. This receptor was taken from a woman aged 18-29 years in good health and CMV-seronegative. The chain has TRBV10-1 and TRBJ2-7, with TRBD1 identical over 8 bases. The sample consisted of PBMCs. CDR3 region: CASRPTGGTYEQYF. The CDR3 DNA reads as TGCGCCAGCAGACCCACAGGGGGGACCTACGAGCAGTACTTC.